The 29 T cell receptor beta chains below all came from one sample that was sequenced in a study of blood T cell repertoires in COVID-19. TCRdb's copy holds only in-frame clones and misses some; the assay was immunoSEQ multiplex PCR. The table shows 85,000 to 100,000 clones, with less than 75% occurring only once. Material: peripheral blood. The receptors were gathered from an older woman in a cohort sampled during active or convalescent COVID-19.

The V call is TRBV10-2, the J call TRBJ2-5, with 7 bases matching TRBD2. This CDR3 region has 15 residues. In germline, CDR1 is WSHSY, CDR2 SAAADI. Trimming cost V 11 bases and J 5 bases; bases outside gene matches: 17. CDR3 nucleotide sequence: TGCGCCTCGATGGCGAGCGGGACCCTCTCGGAGACCCAGTACTTC. Residues: CASMASGTLSETQYF.

The chain joins TRBV6-5 to TRBJ1-4; 9 bases agree with TRBD1. In germline, CDR1 is MNHEY, CDR2 SVGAGI. Trimming at V came to 6 bases and at J to 6 bases, leaving 8 bases not matched to a gene. The length of the CDR3 is 15 residues. The CDR3 bases are TGTGCCAGCAGCGATACAGGGGGCCAGGATGAAAAACTGTTTTTT. It codes for CASSDTGGQDEKLFF.

Only a few counts were recorded for this clone. V and J are TRBV2 and TRBJ1-2, with a possible D match to TRBD1 (5 bases). Trimming shortened V by 1 base and J by 7 bases, and 13 bases separated the two germline ends. In germline, CDR1 is SNHLY, CDR2 FYNNEI. This CDR3 region has 14 residues. CDR3 region: CASSEGGRAVGYTF. The CDR3 DNA reads TGTGCCAGCAGTGAAGGGGGCAGGGCCGTTGGCTACACCTTC.

The V call is TRBV2, the J call TRBJ2-5; 8 bases are a match to TRBD2. This CDR3 contains 15 residues. Germline CDR1 is SNHLY and CDR2 is FYNNEI. Trimming took 2 bases from V and 6 from J; bases not matched to a gene: 8. CDR3 in DNA: TGTGCCAGCAGTGAATGGCGGGGGGCCCTCCAGACCCAGTACTTC. It is translated as CASSEWRGALQTQYF.

The V call is TRBV5-5, the J call TRBJ1-2; D gene unclear. CDR1 and CDR2 from the germline V gene are SGHKS and YYEKEE (reference sequence). Trimming removed 4 bases from V and 8 bases from J, with 15 bases in between. The CDR3 length is 13 residues. The CDR3 protein is CASSTGADRGYTF. The CDR3 coding sequence is TGTGCCAGCAGCACGGGAGCGGATCGGGGCTACACCTTC.

The chain links TRBV6-5 to TRBJ1-2, with a weak D call TRBD1 (5 bases). V lost 0 bases and J lost 12, with 17 bases in between. The CDR3 extends over 14 amino acids. Germline V gives CDR1 MNHEY, CDR2 SVGAGI. This CDR3 is CASSYSRSPGIDTF. CDR3 in DNA: TGTGCCAGCAGTTACTCAAGGAGCCCAGGGATAGACACCTTC.

This clone was seen once. The chain has TRBV30 and TRBJ1-2; D is uncertain. Germline CDR1 reads GTSNPN; CDR2 reads SVGIG (reference sequence). Trimming shortened V by 1 base and J by 1 base, and 7 bases separated the two germline ends. CDR3 size: 13 residues. The CDR3 DNA follows: TGTGCCTGGAGTGAAGGAGATAACTATGGCTACACCTTC. This sequence encodes CAWSEGDNYGYTF.

The V gene is TRBV15, the J gene TRBJ2-2, with D unclear. The CDR3 runs to 16 residues. V shed 0 bases and J shed 3 bases, with 11 bases lying between them. Germline V gene sequence: CDR1 LNHNV, CDR2 YYDKDF (reference sequence). DNA of the CDR3: TGTGCCACCAGCAGAGATTTCACTCTATACACCGGGGAGCTGTTTTTT. This encodes CATSRDFTLYTGELFF.

The sample holds one count of this clone. Other DNA sequences in this sample translate to the same CDR3. The chain has TRBV6-5 and TRBJ1-1; D unclear. This CDR3 contains 13 residues. V lost 2 bases, J lost 1 base, and 5 bases lay in between. Germline assignment: CDR1 MNHEY and CDR2 SVGAGI. The CDR3 nucleotides read TGTGCCAGCAGTTACGGAGGGAACACTGAAGCTTTCTTT. This sequence encodes CASSYGGNTEAFF.

The chain links TRBV5-1 to TRBJ1-1; maybe TRBD1 (5 bases). Looked up from germline, CDR1 is SGHRS and CDR2 is YFSETQ. The CDR3 consists of 17 residues. V was cut by 0 bases and J by 6 bases, with 21 bases left in between. The CDR3 region is CASSLVPATLGAAEAFF. For the CDR3, the DNA is TGCGCCAGCAGCTTGGTACCAGCCACCCTTGGGGCTGCTGAAGCTTTCTTT.

V and J are TRBV12-5 and TRBJ2-7; 9 bases are a match to TRBD1. Looked up from germline, CDR1 is LGHNT and CDR2 is FRNRAP. Unmatched junction bases numbered 0, after V lost 4 bases and J lost 2 bases. The CDR3 length is 13 residues. CDR3 DNA sequence: TGTGCTAGTGGTTGGGACAGGGCCTACGAGCAGTACTTC. Translating gives CASGWDRAYEQYF.

J is TRBJ1-2 and V is TRBV29-1; 8 nucleotides align to TRBD1. CDR3 length: 15 amino acids. J gave up 0 bases and V 6 bases, and 9 bases lay outside the gene matches. Germline CDR1 and CDR2: SQVTM and ANQGSEA. The CDR3 reads CSVPDRASANYGYTF. For the CDR3, the DNA is TGCAGCGTGCCGGACAGGGCGTCAGCTAACTATGGCTACACCTTC.

This chain links TRBV28 with TRBJ2-7, with D tentatively TRBD2 (5 bases). The CDR3 is made up of 13 amino acids. From germline, CDR1 is MDHEN and CDR2 SYDVKM. Trimming cost V 6 bases and J 2 bases, with 11 bases left between them. CDR3 in amino acids: CASRPGNTYEQYF. The CDR3 DNA follows: TGTGCCAGCAGGCCGGGAAACACCTACGAGCAGTACTTC.

The gene calls are TRBV5-1 and TRBJ1-1; D might be TRBD1 (5 bases). The V end was cut by 1 base, the J end by 1 base, with 8 bases between. CDR3 size: 14 residues. The germline V gene has CDR1 SGHRS and CDR2 YFSETQ. This CDR3 is CASSLRRENTEAFF. CDR3 DNA: TGCGCCAGCAGCTTGCGCAGGGAGAACACTGAAGCTTTCTTT.

V gene TRBV15 combines with J gene TRBJ2-7; a possible D gene is TRBD2 (5 bases). CDR1 and CDR2 from the germline V gene are LNHNV and YYDKDF (reference sequence). The V and J ends lost 6 bases and 5 bases respectively, with 20 bases between them. This CDR3 is built from 15 residues. The CDR3: CATSSGLAKPHEQYF. The CDR3 DNA reads TGTGCCACCAGTTCCGGACTCGCAAAACCCCACGAGCAGTACTTC.

In its sample, this clone was seen a few times. J is TRBJ2-7 and V is TRBV6-5; D is possibly TRBD1 (6 bases). This CDR3 comprises 14 residues. V lost 8 bases, J lost 0 bases, and 14 bases lay in between. CDR1 is MNHEY and CDR2 is SVGAGI in the germline V gene. CDR3 region: CASRRAGDSYEQYF. The CDR3, as DNA: TGTGCCAGCCGAAGGGCAGGGGACTCCTACGAGCAGTACTTC.

V gene TRBV5-5 combines with J gene TRBJ1-1; TRBD1 agrees at 7 bases. CDR1 is SGHKS, CDR2 YYEKEE, per germline (reference sequence). The CDR3 loop spans 18 amino acids. V gave up 3 bases and J gave up 1 base; unmatched junction bases: 15. CDR3 sequence: CASSSRVQGNHWNTEAFF. DNA for the CDR3: TGTGCCAGCAGCTCACGGGTACAGGGGAACCACTGGAACACTGAAGCTTTCTTT.

The chain is built from TRBV3-1 (or the pseudogene TRBV3-2) and TRBJ2-1, with 11 bases matching TRBD2. Germline-derived CDR1 and CDR2 are LGHDT and YNNKEL (reference sequence). The CDR3 runs to 17 residues. Trimming cost V 2 bases and J 5 bases; bases outside gene matches: 8. The CDR3 loop is CASSQSYLAGGHNEQFF. In nucleotides, the CDR3 is TGTGCCAGCAGCCAATCTTATCTAGCGGGGGGCCACAATGAGCAGTTCTTC.

J is TRBJ2-2 and V is TRBV5-4; weak D call: TRBD2 (6 bases). CDR1 and CDR2 (germline): SGHNT, YYREEE (reference sequence). The CDR3 spans 16 residues. V lost 6 bases, J lost 2 bases, and 17 bases lay in between. The chain's CDR3 is CASNPGGNKNTGELFF. Here the CDR3 DNA reads TGTGCCAGCAATCCCGGGGGTAATAAAAACACCGGGGAGCTGTTTTTT.

This chain uses TRBV7-2 with TRBJ1-2; 8 nucleotides line up with TRBD1. V was pared by 4 bases and J by 4 bases, with 8 bases of the junction left unmatched. Germline V gene sequence: CDR1 SGHTA, CDR2 FQGNSA. CDR3 size: 15 residues. This chain's CDR3 is CASSWDRTSSYGYTF. The CDR3, as DNA: TGTGCCAGCAGCTGGGACAGGACCAGCTCCTATGGCTACACCTTC.

The gene calls are TRBV30 and TRBJ2-4; no definite D call. V lost 0 bases and J lost 4, with 4 bases in between. Germline V gives CDR1 GTSNPN, CDR2 SVGIG (reference sequence). CDR3 length: 12 amino acids. The CDR3 DNA follows: TGTGCCTGGAGTGTAATAAAAAACATTCAGTACTTC. It yields the protein CAWSVIKNIQYF.

The rearrangement links TRBV3-1 (or the pseudogene TRBV3-2) to TRBJ1-2, with 7 bases fitting TRBD1. This CDR3 is built from 14 residues. The V segment lost 4 bases and the J segment 4 bases; nucleotides outside the gene matches: 6. The germline V gene encodes CDR1 LGHDT and CDR2 YNNKEL (reference sequence). DNA of the CDR3: TGTGCCAGCAGCCCGTCCGGGACAGCCTATGGCTACACCTTC. It specifies CASSPSGTAYGYTF.

The rearrangement joins TRBV27 to TRBJ1-1, with 7 bases matching TRBD1. The CDR3 runs 16 residues. Losses at the gene ends were 5 bases for V and 2 bases for J; bases not matched to a gene: 11. The V gene's germline CDR1 is MNHEY and CDR2 SMNVEV (reference sequence). The CDR3 nucleotides are TGTGCCAGCAGTGGGCCGGGACAGAGCTTCAACACTGAAGCTTTCTTT. Amino acid sequence: CASSGPGQSFNTEAFF.

This clone occurred a few times. The chain links TRBV6-2 or TRBV6-3 to TRBJ2-5; possible D gene TRBD1, 6 bases. Germline lookup yields CDR1 MNHEY and CDR2 SVGEGT. This CDR3 is built from 14 residues. V shed 0 bases and J shed 4 bases, with 9 bases lying between them. The CDR3 region is CASSYSTRGETQYF. In DNA, the CDR3 is TGTGCCAGCAGTTACTCGACCAGGGGAGAGACCCAGTACTTC.

The chain uses TRBV19 and TRBJ2-1; tentatively, D is TRBD1 (6 bases). CDR1 is LNHDA and CDR2 is SQIVND in the germline V gene (reference sequence). The V gene lost 4 bases and the J gene lost 0 bases, with 10 bases spanning the gap. The length of the CDR3 is 15 residues. For the CDR3, the DNA is TGTGCCAGTAGTACAAGACAGGTCTCCTACAATGAGCAGTTCTTC. This sequence encodes CASSTRQVSYNEQFF.

The chain couples TRBV3-1 (or the pseudogene TRBV3-2) to TRBJ1-5; D might be TRBD1 (5 bases). CDR1 is LGHDT, CDR2 YNNKEL, per germline (reference sequence). The CDR3 is made up of 13 amino acids. Trimming stripped 3 bases from V and 5 bases from J, with 8 bases between. CDR3 bases: TGTGCCAGCAGCCAGGGCAGGGATCAGCCCCAGCATTTT. This codes for CASSQGRDQPQHF.

The chain couples TRBV28 to TRBJ2-7; D perhaps matches TRBD2 (7 bases). V was clipped by 4 bases and J by 4 bases, with 17 bases between them. Germline assignment: CDR1 MDHEN and CDR2 SYDVKM. This CDR3 region has 15 residues. The CDR3 coding sequence is TGTGCCAGCAGTTGGGGGGGGGCACGGTCATACGAGCAGTACTTC. This sequence encodes CASSWGGARSYEQYF.

The chain recombines TRBV4-1 with TRBJ2-5; 13 bases map to TRBD2. The CDR3 runs 16 residues. Looked up from germline, CDR1 is MGHRA and CDR2 is YSYEKL. With 3 bases clipped from V and 10 bases from J, the junction kept 11 bases outside the gene matches. In DNA form, the CDR3 reads TGCGCCAGCAGCCACGGACTAGCGGGGGCCCCGGGAGACCAGTACTTC. Translating gives CASSHGLAGAPGDQYF.

This chain uses TRBV5-1 with TRBJ1-1; 9 bases are shared with TRBD1. Germline CDR1 is SGHRS and CDR2 is YFSETQ. After removal of 2 bases from V and 5 bases from J, the junction contained 4 bases not matched to a gene. This CDR3 comprises 14 residues. The CDR3 sequence: CASSLQGARTEAFF. The CDR3 bases are TGCGCCAGCAGCTTACAGGGGGCGCGTACTGAAGCTTTCTTT.